This entry lists 26 T cell receptor beta chains sequenced from one sample in a study of blood T cell repertoires in COVID-19. TCRdb's copy holds only in-frame clones and misses some; the assay was immunoSEQ multiplex PCR. The sample contains about 280,000 clones, roughly 90% of which appear only once. Sequenced material: PBMCs or T cells enriched from blood (not recorded which). The source of these receptors is a man aged 35 to 55 who had been exposed to COVID-19.

The V call is TRBV6-5, the J call TRBJ2-1, with 8 bases fitting TRBD1. The CDR3 runs 14 residues. Germline loops: CDR1 MNHEY, CDR2 SVGAGI. J gave up 6 bases and V 4 bases, and 5 bases lay outside the gene matches. CDR3 DNA sequence: TGTGCCAGCAGTTTGACAGGGGTGGGCAATGAGCAGTTCTTC. Protein sequence: CASSLTGVGNEQFF.

The V gene is TRBV5-4, the J gene TRBJ2-2; 8 bases align to TRBD1. V lost 4 bases and J lost 0; bases outside the gene matches: 2. Germline V lookup: CDR1 SGHNT, CDR2 YYREEE (reference sequence). The CDR3 loop spans 15 amino acids. The CDR3 reads CASSRQGSNTGELFF. In nucleotides, the CDR3 is TGTGCCAGCAGCAGACAGGGGTCGAACACCGGGGAGCTGTTTTTT.

The chain carries TRBV30 and TRBJ1-5; possible D gene TRBD1, 6 bases. The germline V gene has CDR1 GTSNPN and CDR2 SVGIG (reference sequence). The CDR3 covers 15 residues. V lost 1 base to trimming and J lost 2 bases, with 12 bases between them. CDR3 residues: CAWSALTGRNQPQHF. In DNA form, the CDR3 reads TGTGCCTGGAGTGCCCTAACAGGGCGCAATCAGCCCCAGCATTTT.

The chain employs TRBV7-9 and TRBJ1-4; TRBD1 agrees at 9 bases. Germline CDR1 and CDR2: SEHNR and FQNEAQ (reference sequence). This CDR3 spans 15 amino acids. Trimming cost V 3 bases and J 5 bases; bases outside gene matches: 4. The CDR3 DNA reads as TGTGCCAGCAGCTTTCGGACAGGGGCAAATGAAAAACTGTTTTTT. Translating it yields CASSFRTGANEKLFF.

The chain links TRBV13 to TRBJ2-3, with 9 bases aligning to TRBD2. The junction had 7 bases not matched to a gene; V was cut back by 8 bases and J by 4 bases. The CDR3 contains 14 residues. CDR1 and CDR2 from the germline V gene are PRHDT and FYEKMQ (reference sequence). In nucleotides, the CDR3 is TGTGCCAGCGGTAGCGGGAGAATAGCAGATACGCAGTATTTT. Translated, it gives CASGSGRIADTQYF. Using reference TRBV13 and TRBJ2-3 for the parts outside the CDR3, the full variable domain is AAGVIQSPRHLIKEKRETATLKCYPIPRHDTVYWYQQGPGQDPQFLISFYEKMQSDKGSIPDRFSAQQFSDYHSELNMSSLELGDSALYFCASGSGRIADTQYFGPGTRLTVL.

This clone appeared a single time. This chain connects TRBV5-1 to TRBJ2-1; D is perhaps TRBD2 (6 bases). The CDR3 has 15 amino acids. Trimming shortened V by 0 bases and J by 3 bases, and 10 bases separated the two germline ends. Germline V gene lookup returns CDR1 SGHRS and CDR2 YFSETQ. CDR3 DNA: TGCGCCAGCAGCTTGGAGGAGCGGGTCTACAATGAGCAGTTCTTC. It yields the protein CASSLEERVYNEQFF.

The CDR3: CATSDFSPNEQFF. CDR3 DNA: TGTGCCACCAGTGATTTCTCCCCTAATGAGCAGTTCTTC. The rearrangement links TRBV24-1 to TRBJ2-1, with D unresolved. The V end lost 1 base, the J end lost 7 bases, and 7 bases lay between the germline ends. CDR3 size: 13 residues. Germline CDR1 KGHDR, CDR2 SFDVKD.

The chain recombines TRBV7-9 with TRBJ2-7; 9 bases line up with TRBD1. Germline-derived CDR1 and CDR2 are SEHNR and FQNEAQ (reference sequence). This CDR3 contains 15 residues. With 1 base clipped from V and 6 bases from J, the junction kept 7 bases outside the gene matches. The CDR3 spells CASSLDQGQGVEQYF. CDR3 bases: TGTGCCAGCAGCTTAGACCAGGGACAGGGTGTCGAGCAGTACTTC.

This clone was recorded only once. V usage is TRBV30 and J usage is TRBJ2-7; 13 bases map to TRBD2. CDR1 GTSNPN and CDR2 SVGIG come from the germline V gene (reference sequence). The V gene end was trimmed by 0 bases and the J gene end by 6 bases; junction bases not matched to a gene: 5. The CDR3 spans 15 residues. CDR3 sequence: CAWSVRWTSGSEQYF. CDR3 nucleotide sequence: TGTGCCTGGAGTGTACGATGGACTAGCGGGAGCGAGCAGTACTTC.

The CDR3 coding sequence is TGTGCCAGCAGAGGTCCAGTAGCGGGAGGGCCGTATGAGCAGTTCTTC. This sequence encodes CASRGPVAGGPYEQFF. The chain joins TRBV7-9 to TRBJ2-1; 11 bases match TRBD2. The CDR3 has 16 amino acids. The V gene's germline CDR1 is SEHNR and CDR2 FQNEAQ (reference sequence). The V segment lost 6 bases and the J segment 8 bases; nucleotides outside the gene matches: 12. The full variable domain, with the rest looked up from reference TRBV7-9 and TRBJ2-1, is DTGVSQNPRHKITKRGQNVTFRCDPISEHNRLYWYRQTLGQGPEFLTYFQNEAQLEKSRLLSDRFSAERPKGSFSTLEIQRTEQGDSAMYLCASRGPVAGGPYEQFFGPGTRLTVL.

V usage is TRBV19 and J usage is TRBJ1-5; possible D gene TRBD1, 5 bases. CDR3 size: 15 residues. Germline V gene data show CDR1 as LNHDA and CDR2 as SQIVND (reference sequence). V lost 3 bases and J lost 2, with 11 bases in between. CDR3 DNA: TGTGCCAGTAGTATCCAGGGTAATGGCAATCAGCCCCAGCATTTT. It is translated as CASSIQGNGNQPQHF.

In nucleotides, the CDR3 is TGTGCCAGCAGCCTCCCGACAGATAGCAATCAGCCCCAGCATTTT. This gives the protein CASSLPTDSNQPQHF. The chain is built from TRBV21-1 and TRBJ1-5; TRBD1 was called by the table and not checked on the DNA. TRBV21-1 is marked as a pseudogene. This CDR3 comprises 15 residues.

The chain is built from TRBV3-1 (or the pseudogene TRBV3-2) and TRBJ1-6; maybe TRBD1 (5 bases). Germline loops: CDR1 LGHDT, CDR2 YNNKEL (reference sequence). The length of the CDR3 is 14 residues. Trimming took off 4 bases at V and 7 bases at J, with 11 bases between the two ends. CDR3 bases: TGTGCCAGCAGCCGAAGGGAGGGGAATTCACCCCTCCACTTT. Translating it yields CASSRREGNSPLHF.

The chain has TRBV6-5 and TRBJ2-7, with 8 bases aligning to TRBD2. Germline assignment: CDR1 MNHEY and CDR2 SVGAGI. The CDR3 length is 14 residues. Unmatched junction bases numbered 6, after V lost 5 bases and J lost 3 bases. The CDR3 nucleotides are TGTGCCAGCAGTAGTGCGGGAGGCGGCTACGAGCAGTACTTC. It is translated as CASSSAGGGYEQYF.

V is TRBV12-5 and J is TRBJ2-1, with D perhaps TRBD2 (5 bases). The CDR3 sequence is 13 residues long. V was trimmed by 5 bases and J by 15 bases, leaving 20 bases between them. The germline CDR1 and CDR2 sequences are LGHNT and FRNRAP. For the CDR3, the DNA is TGTGCTAGTGGTGTCCAAGGAACAGCGGTGGCGTTCTTC. It encodes CASGVQGTAVAFF.

This chain uses TRBV7-9 with TRBJ1-1; tentative D call: TRBD1 (6 bases). The CDR3 has 14 residues. Deletions cut 2 bases from V and 5 bases from J, with 12 bases between. Per germline, CDR1 SEHNR and CDR2 FQNEAQ (reference sequence). This chain's CDR3 is CASSLQRGGTEAFF. The CDR3 DNA reads as TGTGCCAGCAGCTTACAGAGGGGGGGTACTGAAGCTTTCTTT. The entire variable domain, with the rest obtained from reference TRBV7-9 and TRBJ1-1, is as follows: DTGVSQNPRHKITKRGQNVTFRCDPISEHNRLYWYRQTLGQGPEFLTYFQNEAQLEKSRLLSDRFSAERPKGSFSTLEIQRTEQGDSAMYLCASSLQRGGTEAFFGQGTRLTVV.

The J gene is TRBJ2-5, the V gene TRBV9; TRBD2 matches at 11 bases. The CDR3 runs 16 residues. Germline V gene lookup returns CDR1 SGDLS and CDR2 YYNGEE. With 3 bases clipped from V and 2 bases from J, the junction kept 6 bases outside the gene matches. CDR3 in DNA: TGTGCCAGCAGCGCACTAGCGGGAGAGGGACAAGAGACCCAGTACTTC. It encodes CASSALAGEGQETQYF.

The chain uses TRBV29-1 and TRBJ2-7; tentatively, D is TRBD1 (7 bases). The CDR3 covers 13 residues. Looked up from germline, CDR1 is SQVTM and CDR2 is ANQGSEA. V shed 8 bases and J shed 7 bases, with 21 bases lying between them. CDR3 sequence (DNA): TGCAGCACAAGCCCAACAGGGGCGGGGGAGCAGTACTTC. This gives the protein CSTSPTGAGEQYF.

The genes are TRBV3-1 (or the pseudogene TRBV3-2) and TRBJ1-6; D is ambiguous. Trimming left V 10 bases short and J 9 bases short, with 13 bases between. Germline-derived CDR1 and CDR2 are LGHDT and YNNKEL (reference sequence). The CDR3 is 12 residues long. As DNA, the CDR3 is TGTGCCACCCGGAGGGAGGGTTCACCCCTCCACTTT. This codes for CATRREGSPLHF.

This chain connects TRBV10-3 to TRBJ2-7; D is possibly TRBD2 (5 bases). Germline V CDR1 and CDR2: ENHRY, SYGVKD. Between the trimmed V and J ends, which lost 6 bases and 4 bases, there was a span of 7 bases. The CDR3 length is 11 residues. The CDR3 DNA follows: TGTGCCATCAGGGACTTATACGAGCAGTACTTC. This gives the protein CAIRDLYEQYF.

This chain connects TRBV24-1 to TRBJ2-7; 8 bases align to TRBD2. This CDR3 is built from 16 residues. V was pared by 4 bases and J by 4 bases, with 11 bases of the junction left unmatched. The germline CDR1 and CDR2 sequences are KGHDR and SFDVKD. The CDR3 sequence: CATSDSASGRLYEQYF. The CDR3 nucleotides read TGTGCCACCAGTGACTCCGCCAGCGGGAGATTATACGAGCAGTACTTC.

The V call is TRBV19, the J call TRBJ1-3; no firm D call. Germline assignment: CDR1 LNHDA and CDR2 SQIVND (reference sequence). CDR3 length: 14 amino acids. Trimming took off 1 base at V and 4 bases at J, with 8 bases between the two ends. The DNA of the CDR3 is TGTGCCAGTAGTATAGTCCACGAGGGAAACACCATATATTTT. Translating gives CASSIVHEGNTIYF. Full variable domain (missing parts from reference TRBV19 and TRBJ1-3): DGGITQSPKYLFRKEGQNVTLSCEQNLNHDAMYWYRQDPGQGLRLIYYSQIVNDFQKGDIAEGYSVSREKKESFPLTVTSAQKNPTAFYLCASSIVHEGNTIYFGEGSWLTVV.

The chain combines TRBV28 with TRBJ2-3; D is undetermined. V was pared by 2 bases and J by 4 bases, with 7 bases between. This CDR3 is built from 13 residues. CDR1 is MDHEN and CDR2 is SYDVKM in the germline V gene. In DNA form, the CDR3 reads TGTGCCAGCAGTTTAAATTTCGCAGATACGCAGTATTTT. It encodes CASSLNFADTQYF.

This chain connects TRBV18 to TRBJ2-7; TRBD1 matches 10 bases. Germline trimming cut 5 bases from V and 4 bases from J; bases unmatched to any gene: 2. The CDR3 extends over 13 amino acids. Germline loops: CDR1 KGHSH, CDR2 LQKENI. The DNA of the CDR3 is TGTGCCAGCTCAAGGGACAGGGGATACGAGCAGTACTTC. It codes for CASSRDRGYEQYF.

The rearrangement links TRBV2 to TRBJ2-2; TRBD1 aligns across 8 bases. The germline CDR1 and CDR2 sequences are SNHLY and FYNNEI. The CDR3 spans 15 residues. Losses at the gene ends were 8 bases for V and 4 bases for J; bases not matched to a gene: 9. The CDR3 here is CASRPTGATTGELFF. For the CDR3, the DNA is TGTGCCAGCCGACCGACAGGGGCTACCACCGGGGAGCTGTTTTTT. The full variable domain, its missing parts supplied by reference TRBV2 and TRBJ2-2, is EPEVTQTPSHQVTQMGQEVILRCVPISNHLYFYWYRQILGQKVEFLVSFYNNEISEKSEIFDDQFSVERPDGSNFTLKIRSTKLEDSAMYFCASRPTGATTGELFFGEGSRLTVL.

The chain uses TRBV13 and TRBJ2-7, with 10 bases identical to TRBD1. V lost 2 bases, J lost 2 bases, and 6 bases stayed unmatched. Germline values: CDR1 PRHDT, CDR2 FYEKMQ (reference sequence). CDR3 length equals 16 residues. CDR3 region: CASSLLRQGAAYEQYF. DNA of the CDR3: TGTGCCAGCAGCTTACTGAGACAGGGGGCGGCCTACGAGCAGTACTTC.